These T cell receptor beta chains were read from a single sample in a study of blood T cell repertoires in COVID-19. TCRdb's table, derived via immunoSEQ multiplex PCR, lists solely in-frame clones and lacks some. The sample lists 100,000 or so clones, roughly 86% occurring once. Sequenced sample: peripheral blood. The source is a woman aged 55-69 years with acute or convalescent COVID-19. The CDR3 runs from the conserved cysteine through the conserved F or W. The D gene is left open where the match is weak. Expanded clones are given a class, and other clones once, few, many or no size at all.

D: TRBD1
V: TRBV10-3
length: 14
size: NA
J: TRBJ1-5
DNA: TGTGCCATCAGTGACGACAGGGGCAATCAGCCCCAGCATTTT
CDR3: CAISDDRGNQPQHF

D: NA
V: TRBV12-5
length: 15
size: NA
J: TRBJ1-2
DNA: TGTGCTAGTGGTTTTGACTTCGTCCTTAACTATGGCTACACCTTC
CDR3: CASGFDFVLNYGYTF

D: NA
V: TRBV6-5
length: 15
size: NA
J: TRBJ1-2
DNA: TGTGCCAGCAGCCTAACCCCACAGAATAACTATGGCTACACCTTC
CDR3: CASSLTPQNNYGYTF

D: TRBD1
V: TRBV28
length: 14
size: NA
J: TRBJ1-2
DNA: TGTGCCAGCAGGGAGAGGGACAGAAACTATGGCTACACCTTC
CDR3: CASRERDRNYGYTF

D: TRBD1
V: TRBV27
length: 15
size: NA
J: TRBJ1-2
DNA: TGTGCCAGCAGTTTATCCGGGACAGCTAACTATGGCTACACCTTC
CDR3: CASSLSGTANYGYTF

D: NA
V: TRBV14
length: 14
size: NA
J: TRBJ2-3
DNA: TGTGCCAGCAGCCAAGCGGGAGGCACAGATACGCAGTATTTT
CDR3: CASSQAGGTDTQYF

D: TRBD2
V: TRBV3-1/TRBV3-2
length: 16
size: NA
J: TRBJ2-3
DNA: TGTGCCAGCAGCCCCCGGACTAGCGGATTCACAGATACGCAGTATTTT
CDR3: CASSPRTSGFTDTQYF

D: TRBD1
V: TRBV6-5
length: 12
size: NA
J: TRBJ2-1
DNA: TGTGCCTCCGGGACAGGGGATTATGAGCAGTTCTTC
CDR3: CASGTGDYEQFF

D: TRBD1
V: TRBV6-5
length: 14
size: NA
J: TRBJ1-1
DNA: TGTGCCAGCAGCTTACAGGGGAAGAACACTGAAGCTTTCTTT
CDR3: CASSLQGKNTEAFF

D: TRBD1
V: TRBV5-1
length: 14
size: NA
J: TRBJ1-2
DNA: TGCGCCAGCAGCTTAGGGACAGACGTCTATGGCTACACCTTC
CDR3: CASSLGTDVYGYTF

D: TRBD2
V: TRBV11-3
length: 15
size: NA
J: TRBJ2-2
DNA: TGTGCCAGCAGCTTTCTGGCGGGAGCTTCCGGGGAGCTGTTTTTT
CDR3: CASSFLAGASGELFF

D: TRBD2
V: TRBV5-1
length: 14
size: NA
J: TRBJ2-1
DNA: TGCGCCAGCAGCTTGGCCGGCGGGAGTAATGAGCAGTTCTTC
CDR3: CASSLAGGSNEQFF

D: NA
V: TRBV5-4
length: 15
size: NA
J: TRBJ1-1
DNA: TGTGCCAGCAGCTTGGGACAGACTGTGAACACTGAAGCTTTCTTT
CDR3: CASSLGQTVNTEAFF

D: NA
V: TRBV9
length: 15
size: NA
J: TRBJ2-3
DNA: TGTGCCAGCAGCGTAGTTGACTCTAGCACAGATACGCAGTATTTT
CDR3: CASSVVDSSTDTQYF

D: NA
V: TRBV7-6
length: 15
size: once
J: TRBJ2-1
DNA: TGTGCCAGCAGCAAAACGAGGGAACGGGTCCATGAGCAGTTCTTC
CDR3: CASSKTRERVHEQFF

D: NA
V: TRBV24-1
length: 17
size: few
J: TRBJ2-1
DNA: TGTGCCACCAGTGATTTGCCGTGGCAGGGCGGGGACAATGAGCAGTTCTTC
CDR3: CATSDLPWQGGDNEQFF

D: NA
V: TRBV5-1
length: 15
size: NA
J: TRBJ2-2
DNA: TGCGCCAGCAGGGGGGAGGTGGCGAACACCGGGGAGCTGTTTTTT
CDR3: CASRGEVANTGELFF

D: NA
V: TRBV30
length: 12
size: NA
J: TRBJ2-2
DNA: TGTGCCTTCCGGGGGAGCACCGGGGAGCTGTTTTTT
CDR3: CAFRGSTGELFF

D: NA
V: TRBV3-1/TRBV3-2
length: 14
size: NA
J: TRBJ1-1
DNA: TGTGCCAGCAGCCAAAGCTTCCCCGACAGGGAAGCTTTCTTT
CDR3: CASSQSFPDREAFF

D: TRBD1
V: TRBV3-1/TRBV3-2
length: 14
size: NA
J: TRBJ1-2
DNA: TGTGCCAGCAGCCAAAACCCACAGGGGGTTGGCTACACCTTC
CDR3: CASSQNPQGVGYTF

D: NA
V: TRBV3-1/TRBV3-2
length: 13
size: NA
J: TRBJ1-1
DNA: TGTGCCAGCAGCCCGACAGGGAACACTGAAGCTTTCTTT
CDR3: CASSPTGNTEAFF

D: TRBD2
V: TRBV19
length: 18
size: NA
J: TRBJ2-2
DNA: TGTGCCAGTAGTATAAAACCCTGGACTAGCGGCAACACCGGGGAGCTGTTTTTT
CDR3: CASSIKPWTSGNTGELFF

D: NA
V: TRBV7-2
length: 14
size: NA
J: TRBJ1-5
DNA: TGTGCCAGCAGCAGTCAACATCTTAATCAGCCCCAGCATTTT
CDR3: CASSSQHLNQPQHF

D: NA
V: TRBV28
length: 15
size: NA
J: TRBJ2-7
DNA: TGTGCCAGCAGTTTAGACATGATACCTGGAACCGAGCAGTACTTC
CDR3: CASSLDMIPGTEQYF

D: TRBD2
V: TRBV3-1/TRBV3-2
length: 17
size: NA
J: TRBJ2-5
DNA: TGTGCCAGCAGCGACGCTGTAACTAGCGGGAGGGTGGCGACCCAGTACTTC
CDR3: CASSDAVTSGRVATQYF

D: NA
V: TRBV6-5
length: 14
size: NA
J: TRBJ2-7
DNA: TGTGCCAGCAGTACCCCCCGGACAGTAAACGAGCAGTACTTC
CDR3: CASSTPRTVNEQYF

D: NA
V: TRBV29-1
length: 13
size: NA
J: TRBJ2-1
DNA: TGCAGCGTTGTAAGGCTCCAGGGAAATGAGCAGTTCTTC
CDR3: CSVVRLQGNEQFF

D: NA
V: TRBV11-3
length: 15
size: NA
J: TRBJ2-3
DNA: TGTGCCAGCAGCTTGGAACTAGTGAGGCCCGATACGCAGTATTTT
CDR3: CASSLELVRPDTQYF

D: NA
V: TRBV6-5
length: 14
size: once
J: TRBJ2-3
DNA: TGTGCCAGCAGTTTTAGGGTGGGAGCAGATACGCAGTATTTT
CDR3: CASSFRVGADTQYF

D: NA
V: TRBV10-3
length: 13
size: NA
J: TRBJ1-2
DNA: TGTGCCATCAGTGAGATCGCCGCGTATGGCTACACCTTC
CDR3: CAISEIAAYGYTF

D: TRBD1
V: TRBV2
length: 15
size: NA
J: TRBJ1-5
DNA: TGTGCCAGCAGCCCGGGACAGCTGAGCAATCAGCCCCAGCATTTT
CDR3: CASSPGQLSNQPQHF

D: TRBD1
V: TRBV10-3
length: 13
size: NA
J: TRBJ1-2
DNA: TGTGCCATCAGGACTAAGACAGGGGAAGGCTACACCTTC
CDR3: CAIRTKTGEGYTF

D: NA
V: TRBV30
length: 16
size: NA
J: TRBJ1-6
DNA: TGTGCCTGGAGTGTAGGTCGGGGGGCTGGAAATTCACCCCTCCACTTT
CDR3: CAWSVGRGAGNSPLHF

D: TRBD1
V: TRBV6-6
length: 13
size: NA
J: TRBJ1-2
DNA: TGTGCCAGCAGTTACATGGACAGGGCCGGCTACACCTTC
CDR3: CASSYMDRAGYTF

D: NA
V: TRBV6-1
length: 14
size: NA
J: TRBJ2-2
DNA: TGTGCCAGCAGTGAAAGGCTTAGGAGCGGGGAGCTGTTTTTT
CDR3: CASSERLRSGELFF

D: NA
V: TRBV14
length: 14
size: NA
J: TRBJ1-3
DNA: TGTGCCAGCAGCCAAGCTAATTTTGGAAACACCATATATTTT
CDR3: CASSQANFGNTIYF

D: TRBD1
V: TRBV5-6
length: 14
size: NA
J: TRBJ1-4
DNA: TGTGCCAGCAGCCGACAGGGCGCTAATGAAAAACTGTTTTTT
CDR3: CASSRQGANEKLFF

D: NA
V: TRBV11-3
length: 16
size: NA
J: TRBJ2-2
DNA: TGTGCCAGCAGCCCTGGAGCGGCCGTCCCAGACGGGGAGCTGTTTTTT
CDR3: CASSPGAAVPDGELFF

D: NA
V: TRBV29-1
length: 11
size: NA
J: TRBJ2-1
DNA: TGCAGCGTTGAGGGCAGCAATGAGCAGTTCTTC
CDR3: CSVEGSNEQFF